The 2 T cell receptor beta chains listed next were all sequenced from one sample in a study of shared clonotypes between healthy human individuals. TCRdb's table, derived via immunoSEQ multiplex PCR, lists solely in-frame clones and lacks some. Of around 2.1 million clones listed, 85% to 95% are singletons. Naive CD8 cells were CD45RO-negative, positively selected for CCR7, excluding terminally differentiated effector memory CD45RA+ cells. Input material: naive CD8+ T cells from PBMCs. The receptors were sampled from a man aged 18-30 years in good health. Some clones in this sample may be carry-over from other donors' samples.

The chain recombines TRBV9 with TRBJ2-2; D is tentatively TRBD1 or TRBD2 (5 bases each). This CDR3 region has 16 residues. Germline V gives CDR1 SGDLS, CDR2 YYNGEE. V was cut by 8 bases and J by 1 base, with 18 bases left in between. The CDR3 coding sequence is TGTGCCAGTGGGGGTGGTGCCCCGGGGAACACCGGGGAGCTGTTTTTT. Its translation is CASGGGAPGNTGELFF. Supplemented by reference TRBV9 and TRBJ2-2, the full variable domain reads DSGVTQTPKHLITATGQRVTLRCSPRSGDLSVYWYQQSLDQGLQFLIQYYNGEERAKGNILERFSAQQFPDLHSELNLSSLELGDSALYFCASGGGAPGNTGELFFGEGSRLTVL.

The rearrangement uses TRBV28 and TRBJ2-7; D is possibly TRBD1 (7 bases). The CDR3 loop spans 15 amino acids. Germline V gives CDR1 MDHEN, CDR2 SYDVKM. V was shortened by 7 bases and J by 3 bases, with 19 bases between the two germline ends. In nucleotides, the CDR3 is TGTGCCAGCATCGGTGTCAGGGGGGCGCACTACGAGCAGTACTTC. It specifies CASIGVRGAHYEQYF. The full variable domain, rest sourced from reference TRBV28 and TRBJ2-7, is DVKVTQSSRYLVKRTGEKVFLECVQDMDHENMFWYRQDPGLGLRLIYFSYDVKMKEKGDIPEGYSVSREKKERFSLILESASTNQTSMYLCASIGVRGAHYEQYFGPGTRLTVT.